This T cell receptor (beta chain) was observed in a study of neurological immune-mediated disorders. This clonotype was seen at least ten times. Per the germline V gene, CDR1 is SQVTM and CDR2 is ANQGSEA. The CDR3 contains 11 residues. J was trimmed by 8 bases and V by 6 bases; bases with no gene match: 4. The study built unsorted libraries from 2 million PBMCs kept at -80 C. In TCRdb, the 5' RACE reads were re-called with MiXCR into one record per CDR3 protein. The sample holds tens of thousands of distinct CDR3 sequences, nearly 3.5% seen once. The sample comprised PBMCs. The V and J genes are TRBV29-1 and TRBJ2-3; 8 bases are a match to TRBD2. This clonotype was sampled from a man aged 35 to 55 with multiple sclerosis. CDR3 sequence (DNA): TGCAGCGTCGATACTAGCGGTACGCAGTATTTT. Translating it yields CSVDTSGTQYF.